The sequence of this TCR beta chain was determined in a study of blood T cell repertoires in COVID-19. TCRdb keeps only in-frame clones here, not all; method: immunoSEQ multiplex PCR. The table includes about 400,000 clones, around 90% detected once. V trimming: 10 bases; J trimming: 6 bases; junction bases outside the gene matches: 15. The germline CDR1 and CDR2 sequences are SNHLY and FYNNEI. CDR3 size: 15 residues. This clonotype originated in a woman aged 18-30 years with acute COVID-19. The sequencing sample was made of PBMCs or T cells enriched from blood (not recorded which). This chain uses TRBV2 with TRBJ2-7; 10 nucleotides align to TRBD2. CDR3 sequence reads: CATTRSASGSREQYF. DNA of the CDR3: TGTGCCACCACAAGGTCAGCTAGCGGGAGTCGCGAGCAGTACTTC.